This TCR beta chain derives from a study of T-cell memory formation after mild COVID-19. From germline, CDR1 is SGHRS and CDR2 YFSETQ. V lost 2 bases, J lost 4 bases, and 10 bases lay in between. The CDR3 is 13 residues long. Study results and limitations: CD4+ contracting clones lay mainly in CM and EM, CD8+ ones in EMRA. The pre-infection memory compartment contained some responding clones, suggesting cross-reactive memory joined. While clones contracting from day 15 to 85 were balanced between CD4 and CD8, later expanders leaned CD4+.

This clonotype was counted many times. No antigen is known for it. Amplification by 5'RACE using constant-segment primers produced TCR alpha and TCR beta cDNA libraries that carried sample barcodes and UMIs. TCRdb recomputed calls from the 5' RACE reads with MiXCR, one row per CDR3 protein. Among 250,000 or so distinct CDR3 sequences listed, 9.4% were seen once. The source material was PBMCs or a T cell subset sorted from them (not recorded which). The receptor's source is a young man who had mild COVID-19 (a few samples of this study predate the infection). Cell type and time point are not known. This chain links TRBV5-1 with TRBJ2-7; the D gene is possibly TRBD1 (6 bases). The CDR3 loop is CASSFLGAYEQYF. CDR3 bases: TGCGCCAGCAGCTTCCTGGGGGCTTACGAGCAGTACTTC.